The rows below give T cell receptor beta chains drawn from one sample of a study of OX40 agonist ivuxolimab in advanced cancers. Libraries were prepared by immunoSEQ multiplex PCR; TCRdb keeps only in-frame clonotypes and omits some of them. Of 50,000 or so clones listed, about 80% are singletons. Sequenced material: CD4+ or CD8+ T cells sorted from blood, taken in a trial of the OX40 agonist ivuxolimab. All receptors derive from an adult with an advanced solid tumor such as melanoma, head and neck, liver or kidney cancer. The CDR3 runs from the conserved cysteine through the conserved F or W. Fields, in order: V gene, J gene, CDR3 protein.

V: TRBV6-1; J: TRBJ2-7; CDR3: CASSEGGYTYEQYF
V: TRBV27; J: TRBJ2-2; CDR3: CASSLTEWGVGELFF
V: TRBV6-5; J: TRBJ1-2; CDR3: CASSYSQGTYGYTF
V: TRBV6-1; J: TRBJ2-3; CDR3: CASRPSGDTQYF
V: TRBV18; J: TRBJ1-2; CDR3: CASSPPTAVGYTF
V: TRBV5-5; J: TRBJ2-5; CDR3: CASSPGLLETQYF
V: TRBV18; J: TRBJ1-2; CDR3: CASSPGGSIYGYTF
V: TRBV28; J: TRBJ1-1; CDR3: CATSRQGGRSTEAFF
V: TRBV27; J: TRBJ2-5; CDR3: CASSFGGGLAGGRQETQYF
V: TRBV29-1; J: TRBJ2-2; CDR3: CSANSRVAGELFF
V: TRBV7-3; J: TRBJ2-2; CDR3: CASSLQGSPTGELFF
V: TRBV7-3; J: TRBJ2-1; CDR3: CASSPRPSSYNEQFF
V: TRBV6-5; J: TRBJ2-7; CDR3: CASSNPGGNSGEQYF
V: TRBV6-5; J: TRBJ1-2; CDR3: CASTQSTELYGYTF
V: TRBV4-2; J: TRBJ2-2; CDR3: CASSQETSGITGELFF
V: TRBV5-1; J: TRBJ1-1; CDR3: CASSSGSTEAFF
V: TRBV2; J: TRBJ1-1; CDR3: CASIPEYTEAFF
V: TRBV19; J: TRBJ1-5; CDR3: CASGRYSNQPQHF
V: TRBV9; J: TRBJ2-1; CDR3: CASSVRSSRGNEQFF
V: TRBV11-2; J: TRBJ2-7; CDR3: CASSVTRDLYYEQYF
V: TRBV9; J: TRBJ2-7; CDR3: CASSPGGTGAGYEQYF
V: TRBV18; J: TRBJ2-7; CDR3: CASSPPVTRTSLGQYF
V: TRBV6-5; J: TRBJ2-7; CDR3: CASTSSHSYEQYF
V: TRBV7-2; J: TRBJ1-3; CDR3: CASSLGPTAGNTIYF
V: TRBV10-3; J: TRBJ2-1; CDR3: CASRQAEYNEQFF
V: TRBV5-5; J: TRBJ2-5; CDR3: CASSLQDQETQYF
V: TRBV5-8; J: TRBJ2-1; CDR3: CASSLAVLAGNEQFF
V: TRBV12-5; J: TRBJ1-2; CDR3: CASARQVGTANYGYTF
V: TRBV27; J: TRBJ1-6; CDR3: CASSYRDRGSPLHF
V: TRBV30; J: TRBJ2-5; CDR3: CAWSGGTSGSLGTQYF
V: TRBV10-1; J: TRBJ1-1; CDR3: CASRRQPDTEAFF
V: TRBV6-6; J: TRBJ1-3; CDR3: CASSMTGRSGNTIYF
V: TRBV4-1; J: TRBJ2-1; CDR3: CASSPNLRSDEQFF
V: TRBV7-2; J: TRBJ2-3; CDR3: CASSLAYAGSGSDTQYF
V: TRBV11-2; J: TRBJ1-5; CDR3: CASSRTVNQPQHF
V: TRBV14; J: -; CDR3: CASSQTSGPFSEQYF
V: TRBV11-1; J: TRBJ2-2; CDR3: CASSLTDSPGELFF
V: TRBV5-1; J: TRBJ1-5; CDR3: CASRWEDNQPQHF
V: TRBV5-1; J: TRBJ2-3; CDR3: CASSLAGTGTDTQYF
V: TRBV5-1; J: TRBJ1-5; CDR3: CASSLTGSEQPQHF
V: TRBV5-4; J: TRBJ1-4; CDR3: CASSVNRGLNEKLFF